This is a list of T cell receptor beta chains from one sample in a study of blood T cell repertoires in COVID-19. Repertoires were generated with immunoSEQ multiplex PCR, while TCRdb's copy carries only in-frame clones and drops some. Among hundreds of thousands of clones, about four fifths were seen once, and the ten largest hold 4.5% to 6.5%. The sample consisted of peripheral blood. The receptor set was obtained from an elderly man with acute or convalescent COVID-19. Both conserved end residues are part of each CDR3. Fields, in order: V gene, clone size, D gene, J gene, CDR3 DNA, CDR3 protein. The D gene is left open where the match is weak. Expanded clones get a size class; other rows say once, few or many, or leave the size out.

>TRBV7-9|-|TRBD1|TRBJ1-4
TGTGCCAGCAGCTTAGGGACAGGGGGTGAAAAACTGTTTTTT
CASSLGTGGEKLFF
>TRBV18|once|-|TRBJ1-1
TGTGCCAGCACCGCAGACAAATTTGAAGCTTTCTTT
CASTADKFEAFF
>TRBV19|-|-|TRBJ2-2
TGTGCCAGTAGTATAGGTGGGGGCCCCGGGGAGCTGTTTTTT
CASSIGGGPGELFF
>TRBV11-2|-|-|TRBJ2-5
TGTGCCAGCAGCTTTGAGTTGGTGGAGACCCAGTACTTC
CASSFELVETQYF
>TRBV14|-|TRBD1|TRBJ1-2
TGTGCCAGCAGCCTCCGCCGGGACAGACCTAACTATGGCTACACCTTC
CASSLRRDRPNYGYTF
>TRBV5-1|once|TRBD2|TRBJ2-3
TGCGCCAGCAGCTTGAACCCTTTAGCGGGGGGGCAAGCAGATACGCAGTATTTT
CASSLNPLAGGQADTQYF
>TRBV11-2|-|-|TRBJ2-3
TGTGCCAGCAGCCAAGGACTAGGGGGTAGCACAGATACGCAGTATTTT
CASSQGLGGSTDTQYF
>TRBV12-3/TRBV12-4|-|-|TRBJ1-4
TGTGCCACACAGGGATCAACTAATGAAAAACTGTTTTTT
CATQGSTNEKLFF
>TRBV3-1/TRBV3-2|-|-|TRBJ1-1
TGTGCCAGCAGCCCGCCAGGGTGGGACACTGAAGCTTTCTTT
CASSPPGWDTEAFF
>TRBV5-1|-|TRBD2|TRBJ2-5
TGCGCCAGCAGTTCCGGGACTAGCAACGTCGCGGAGACCCAGTACTTC
CASSSGTSNVAETQYF
>TRBV28|-|-|TRBJ2-7
TGTGCCAGCAGTTTGTCTTTAGGGGGGGGTATCTTC
CASSLSLGGGIF
>TRBV5-1|-|TRBD1|TRBJ2-5
TGCGCCAGCAGCTTGCAAGGGACAGAACAAGAGACCCAGTACTTC
CASSLQGTEQETQYF
>TRBV5-1|once|-|TRBJ1-2
TGCGCCAGCAGCTTGATCGCCGAGGACTATGGCTACACCTTC
CASSLIAEDYGYTF
>TRBV28|-|-|TRBJ2-7
TGTGCCAGCAGGCGTACAGACTACGAGCAGTACTTC
CASRRTDYEQYF
>TRBV2|-|TRBD1|TRBJ1-1
TGTGCCAGCAAGACTACACAGGGGGGCACTGAAGCTTTCTTT
CASKTTQGGTEAFF
>TRBV3-1/TRBV3-2|-|-|TRBJ2-7
TGTGCCAGCAGCCACCGGGACACATTCTCCTACGAGCAGTACTTC
CASSHRDTFSYEQYF
>TRBV5-1|-|-|TRBJ2-7
TGCGCCAGCAGCAGTGCCCGGGAAAGGACCTACGAGCAGTACTTC
CASSSARERTYEQYF
>TRBV24-1|once|-|TRBJ2-5
TGTGCCACCAGTGACGCCCTAAAAGAGACCCAGTACTTC
CATSDALKETQYF
>TRBV20-1|-|-|TRBJ2-3
TGCAGTGCTAGTCTTGGGGGCGGGTTTACAGATACGCAGTATTTT
CSASLGGGFTDTQYF
>TRBV5-1|-|-|TRBJ1-2
TGCGCCAGCAGCCCGGACAGCCAGATACCTATTAACTATGGCTACACCTTC
CASSPDSQIPINYGYTF
>TRBV6-5|-|TRBD2|TRBJ2-7
TGTGCCAGCAGCCGCGATAGCGGGGGGGCTGGGCAGTACTTC
CASSRDSGGAGQYF
>TRBV5-1|-|-|TRBJ2-7
TGCGCCAGCAGCCTGACGACAGCCACCTACGAGCAGTACTTC
CASSLTTATYEQYF
>TRBV28|-|TRBD1|TRBJ1-1
TGTGCCAGCAGTTTGCCCCTGAAGACGGGACAGATTATGAACACTGAAGCTTTCTTT
CASSLPLKTGQIMNTEAFF
>TRBV28|-|TRBD1|TRBJ2-5
TGTGCCAGCAGCTCCACCTCGGACAGGCAAGAGACCCAGTACTTC
CASSSTSDRQETQYF
>TRBV6-1|-|-|TRBJ2-6
TGTGCCAGCAGTGACGACAGGTTTTTCTCTGGGGCCAACGTCCTGACTTTC
CASSDDRFFSGANVLTF
>TRBV6-5|-|-|TRBJ2-7
TGTGCCAGCAGGTCGGAGGGCTTCTCCTACGAGCAGTACTTC
CASRSEGFSYEQYF
>TRBV7-7|-|TRBD2|TRBJ2-2
TGTGCTAGCAGCTTCGTAGCGGGGGGGAGCACCGGGGAGCTGTTTTTT
CASSFVAGGSTGELFF
>TRBV28|-|TRBD1|TRBJ2-5
TGTGCCAGCAGTTTAGGACAGGGGGGCCGGGAGACCCAGTACTTC
CASSLGQGGRETQYF
>TRBV5-1|few|-|TRBJ1-1
TGCGCCAGCAGCCCCAGGGGCGAGAACACTGAAGCTTTCTTT
CASSPRGENTEAFF
>TRBV18|once|TRBD1|TRBJ2-7
TGTGCCAGCTCATTGGACAGGGCCGCCTACGAGCAGTACTTC
CASSLDRAAYEQYF
>TRBV7-8|-|-|TRBJ1-1
TGTGCCAGCAGCCGAGACGCAGGGGCCGGGGTAGCTTTCTTT
CASSRDAGAGVAFF
>TRBV28|-|TRBD1|TRBJ2-6
TGTGCCAGCGCAGGGGGCACTGGGGCCAACGTCCTGACTTTC
CASAGGTGANVLTF
>TRBV2|-|TRBD1|TRBJ1-2
TGTGCCAGCATTCGACAGGGAGCTAACTATGGCTACACCTTC
CASIRQGANYGYTF
>TRBV3-1/TRBV3-2|many|-|TRBJ2-7
TGTGCCAGCAGCCACTCGGGCGAGCAGTACTTC
CASSHSGEQYF
>TRBV5-1|-|-|TRBJ2-6
TGCGCCAGCAGTTGGGACCCCCCAGGGGATGGGGCCAACGTCCTGACTTTC
CASSWDPPGDGANVLTF
>TRBV28|once|-|TRBJ2-5
TGTGCCAGCAGTACGACTAGATACGAGACCCAGTACTTC
CASSTTRYETQYF
>TRBV6-5|-|-|TRBJ1-6
TGTGCCAGCAGTTGGCCGGCAGGGGTTTCACCCCTCCACTTT
CASSWPAGVSPLHF
>TRBV21-1|-|-|TRBJ2-2
TGTGCCAGCAGCAAGGGGGGAAGTAGCGGGAGAAACCCCCCGGACACCGGGGAGCTGTTTTTT
CASSKGGSSGRNPPDTGELFF
>TRBV28|-|TRBD1|TRBJ1-5
TGTGCCAGCAGTCGGGACAGCCTCAATCAGCCCCAGCATTTT
CASSRDSLNQPQHF
>TRBV5-1|-|TRBD2|TRBJ2-3
TGCGCCAGCAGCTTGGGGCTAGCGGGGACAGATACGCAGTATTTT
CASSLGLAGTDTQYF
>TRBV6-5|-|-|TRBJ1-1
TGTGCCAGCAGTTACTCGGGGGGATTGAACACTGAAGCTTTCTTT
CASSYSGGLNTEAFF
>TRBV7-9|-|TRBD2|TRBJ2-1
TGTGCCAGCAGCTTTGGGACTAGCACAAATGAGCAGTTCTTC
CASSFGTSTNEQFF
>TRBV10-3|once|TRBD1|TRBJ1-1
TGTGCCATCAGTGAAGGACAGGGGAGGACTGAAGCTTTCTTT
CAISEGQGRTEAFF
>TRBV7-9|-|-|TRBJ2-1
TGTGCCAGCAGCTTAGTAGCCTTATCGGAGCAGTTCTTC
CASSLVALSEQFF
>TRBV19|-|-|TRBJ2-5
TGTGCCAGTAGTCCTCGGGCGGGGAAGGAGACCCAGTACTTC
CASSPRAGKETQYF
>TRBV6-5|-|TRBD1|TRBJ1-1
TGTGCCAGCACGGGGACAGAAAGCATGAACACTGAAGCTTTCTTT
CASTGTESMNTEAFF
>TRBV18|-|TRBD2|TRBJ2-1
TGTGCCAGCTCACCAGGACTAGCGGGAGAGGGTGAGCAGTTCTTC
CASSPGLAGEGEQFF
>TRBV7-2|-|-|TRBJ1-4
TGTGCCAGCAGCTTAGGGGCGGGGGGAAAACTGTTTTTT
CASSLGAGGKLFF
>TRBV5-4|-|-|TRBJ2-3
TGTGCCAGCAGCTTGTGGCAAGATACGCAGTATTTT
CASSLWQDTQYF
>TRBV7-9|-|TRBD1|TRBJ1-1
TGTGCCAGCAGTACAGGGGTCTTCATGAACACTGAAGCTTTCTTT
CASSTGVFMNTEAFF